Listed here are 16 T cell receptor beta chains from one sample, sequenced in a study of cytotoxic CD8 clonotypes in ibrutinib-treated CLL. Method: immunoSEQ multiplex PCR; TCRdb's copy keeps in-frame clones and lacks some. The sample has about 50,000 clones; 50% to 60% are singletons. The starting material was PBMCs, obtained at disease progression, from a patient treated with ibrutinib. These receptors were taken from a human donor with chronic lymphocytic leukemia.

The chain carries TRBV6-1 and TRBJ2-1; 9 bases fit TRBD1. Germline lookup yields CDR1 MNHNS and CDR2 SASEGT. J was trimmed by 9 bases and V by 4 bases; bases with no gene match: 7. The CDR3 totals 14 residues. The CDR3 DNA reads TGTGCCAGCAGTGCCAAAACAGGGGGCGGTGAGCAGTTCTTC. Encoded protein: CASSAKTGGGEQFF.

This clone was recorded at least ten times. The J gene is TRBJ1-1, the V gene TRBV28; no definite D call. V lost 4 bases to trimming and J lost 4 bases, with 4 bases between them. Per the germline V gene, CDR1 is MDHEN and CDR2 is SYDVKM. This CDR3 region has 11 residues. The CDR3, as DNA: TGTGCCAGCAGTTGGGTCACTGAAGCTTTCTTT. Protein sequence: CASSWVTEAFF.

V gene TRBV14 combines with J gene TRBJ2-3; 12 nucleotides line up with TRBD2. V trimming: 4 bases; J trimming: 2 bases; junction bases outside the gene matches: 7. The length of the CDR3 is 17 residues. Germline CDR1 is SGHDN and CDR2 is FVKESK. The CDR3 region has the DNA TGTGCCAGCAGCCCCGAGACTAGCGGGAGAACCACAGATACGCAGTATTTT. Encoded protein: CASSPETSGRTTDTQYF.

The chain couples TRBV30 to TRBJ1-5, with a possible D match to TRBD1 (6 bases). Germline loops: CDR1 GTSNPN, CDR2 SVGIG (reference sequence). The V and J ends lost 1 base and 3 bases respectively, with 13 bases between them. CDR3 length equals 15 residues. The CDR3 sequence is CAWSAKGGTNQPQHF. For the CDR3, the DNA is TGTGCCTGGAGTGCCAAGGGGGGTACCAATCAGCCCCAGCATTTT.

The V gene is TRBV9, the J gene TRBJ1-1; D not certain. Trimming left V 0 bases short and J 3 bases short, with 9 bases between. The CDR3 consists of 14 residues. The germline V gene encodes CDR1 SGDLS and CDR2 YYNGEE. The CDR3 loop is CASSVDLEDTEAFF. The CDR3 nucleotides read TGTGCCAGCAGCGTAGATTTAGAGGACACTGAAGCTTTCTTT.

The rearrangement joins TRBV9 to TRBJ2-1; D remains ambiguous. With 2 bases removed from V and 0 bases from J, the gap between germline ends came to 9 bases. This CDR3 comprises 15 residues. Germline lookup yields CDR1 SGDLS and CDR2 YYNGEE. The CDR3 nucleotides read TGTGCCAGCAGCGTTCAGCTAAGCTCCTACAATGAGCAGTTCTTC. Protein: CASSVQLSSYNEQFF.

This chain joins TRBV7-9 and TRBJ2-7, with D uncertain. V was trimmed by 0 bases and J by 2 bases, leaving 8 bases between them. Germline-derived CDR1 and CDR2 are SEHNR and FQNEAQ (reference sequence). CDR3 length: 14 residues. As DNA, the CDR3 is TGTGCCAGCAGCTTAGCACTGGCGGCCTACGAGCAGTACTTC. Amino acid sequence: CASSLALAAYEQYF.

There are a few counts of this clone. The J gene is TRBJ1-1, the V gene TRBV7-6; D may be TRBD1 (5 bases). The germline V gene encodes CDR1 SGHVS and CDR2 FNYEAQ. Trimming took 3 bases from V and 3 from J, leaving 11 bases between them. This CDR3 is built from 14 residues. The CDR3 DNA follows: TGTGCCAGCAGCTTGGGGATAGGGGACACTGAAGCTTTCTTT. Translated: CASSLGIGDTEAFF. Using reference TRBV7-6 and TRBJ1-1 for the parts outside the CDR3, the full variable domain is GAGVSQSPRYKVTKRGQDVALRCDPISGHVSLYWYRQALGQGPEFLTYFNYEAQQDKSGLPNDRFSAERPEGSISTLTIQRTEQRDSAMYRCASSLGIGDTEAFFGQGTRLTVV.

Remarks on this clone: Given a much more abundant clone one base away, this may be a read error. The sample contains more than one DNA sequence encoding this CDR3. This chain uses TRBV18 with TRBJ2-3, with D tentatively TRBD2 (5 bases). Germline CDR1 is KGHSH and CDR2 is LQKENI. V was clipped by 0 bases and J by 6 bases, with 10 bases between them. This CDR3 spans 14 amino acids. CDR3 in DNA: TGTGCCAGCTCACCACCCACCGGGAAGGATACGCAGTATTTT. It yields the protein CASSPPTGKDTQYF.

This sequence joins TRBV15 and TRBJ2-7, with 10 bases fitting TRBD2. CDR1 and CDR2 (germline): LNHNV, YYDKDF (reference sequence). This CDR3 region has 16 residues. The V segment lost 0 bases and the J segment 4 bases; nucleotides outside the gene matches: 6. DNA for the CDR3: TGTGCCACCAGCAGAGATGAGGGACTAGCGAATTACGAGCAGTACTTC. Its protein is CATSRDEGLANYEQYF.

The V and J genes are TRBV6-5 and TRBJ2-4; D may be TRBD2 (6 bases). Trimming left V 7 bases short and J 7 bases short, with 17 bases between. The CDR3 totals 14 residues. In germline, CDR1 is MNHEY, CDR2 SVGAGI. The CDR3 coding sequence is TGTGCCAGCAACGCGCGGGGCAAAGACAACATTCAGTACTTC. It codes for CASNARGKDNIQYF.

In this sample, this clone turned up many times. The chain has TRBV4-3 and TRBJ2-7, with 7 nucleotides matching TRBD1. The CDR3 sequence is 15 residues long. Trimming removed 4 bases from V and 5 bases from J; junction bases left unmatched: 11. From germline, CDR1 is LGHNA and CDR2 YSLEER. The CDR3 is CASSLYPDRVDEQYF. The CDR3 DNA reads as TGCGCCAGCAGCCTATATCCTGACAGGGTCGACGAGCAGTACTTC.

This clone was counted a few times. The chain links TRBV6-6 to TRBJ2-1, with TRBD2 matching 7 bases. Germline V gene data show CDR1 as MNHNY and CDR2 as SVGAGI (reference sequence). The CDR3 length is 14 residues. Trimming cost V 6 bases and J 7 bases; bases outside gene matches: 9. The CDR3 nucleotides read TGTGCCAGCAGATTCTATGGGGGGGAGAATGAGCAGTTCTTC. The encoded protein is CASRFYGGENEQFF.

This sequence joins TRBV5-1 and TRBJ1-1, with TRBD1 matching over 9 bases. The CDR3 extends over 15 amino acids. Germline CDR1 is SGHRS and CDR2 is YFSETQ. V was pared by 4 bases and J by 0 bases, with 4 bases of the junction left unmatched. The CDR3 nucleotides are TGCGCCAGCAGCCCAGGGACAGGGATGAACACTGAAGCTTTCTTT. Residues: CASSPGTGMNTEAFF.

CDR3 DNA sequence: TGTGCCTGGAGGCTAAGAATCGGGGGCTACGAGCAGTACTTC. This translates into CAWRLRIGGYEQYF. The V gene is TRBV30, the J gene TRBJ2-7, with D tentatively TRBD2 (6 bases). V lost 3 bases, J lost 3 bases, and 15 bases lay in between. CDR3 length equals 14 residues. CDR1 is GTSNPN, CDR2 SVGIG, per germline (reference sequence).

As DNA, the CDR3 is TGCGCCAGCAGCTTGAATGCGGGGTCCAATGAGCAGTTCTTC. It encodes CASSLNAGSNEQFF. This chain joins TRBV5-1 and TRBJ2-1; maybe TRBD2 (6 bases). This CDR3 has 14 amino acids. V was shortened by 1 base and J by 6 bases, with 11 bases between the two germline ends. The germline V gene encodes CDR1 SGHRS and CDR2 YFSETQ.